The clone carrying this T cell receptor beta chain was counted only a few times. Germline CDR1 is KGHSH and CDR2 is LQKENI. V lost 4 bases, J lost 2 bases, and 0 bases stayed unmatched. The CDR3 loop spans 13 amino acids. These data originate in a study of blood T cell repertoires in COVID-19. Sequencing was performed with immunoSEQ multiplex PCR; in TCRdb, only in-frame clones are kept and a portion is missing. The repertoire includes roughly 220,000 clones, roughly 80% of them detected once, and about 1.3% sits in the top ten. The source is a woman aged 40 to 50 with acute COVID-19. This rearrangement joins TRBV18 to TRBJ2-7, with 9 positions matching TRBD1. The sequenced sample consisted of PBMCs or T cells enriched from blood (not recorded which). CDR3 sequence reads: CASSRDRAYEQYF. In DNA, the CDR3 is TGTGCCAGCTCACGGGACAGGGCCTACGAGCAGTACTTC.